Below are 18 T cell receptor beta chains sequenced from a single sample in a study of blood T cell repertoires in COVID-19. TCRdb keeps only in-frame clones here, not all; method: immunoSEQ multiplex PCR. This sample has about 190,000 clones, with less than 80% found just once. Sequenced sample: peripheral blood. The source of these receptors is a woman in her forties or fifties with acute or convalescent COVID-19.

This clone occurred once. This chain joins TRBV20-1 and TRBJ2-3, with D perhaps matching TRBD2 (6 bases). This CDR3 is 15 amino acids long. V was cut by 3 bases and J by 4 bases, with 17 bases left in between. Germline V lookup: CDR1 DFQATT, CDR2 SNEGSKA (reference sequence). Here the CDR3 reads CSASESGFTPDTQYF. DNA of the CDR3: TGCAGTGCTAGTGAGAGCGGGTTTACCCCAGATACGCAGTATTTT.

The chain recombines TRBV30 with TRBJ1-5; no reliable D call. The CDR3 is 13 residues long. Germline V lookup: CDR1 GTSNPN, CDR2 SVGIG (reference sequence). The ends were cut back, 5 bases at V and 0 bases at J, with 8 bases in the middle. CDR3 bases: TGTGCCTGGTCGTACAGTAGCAATCAGCCCCAGCATTTT. Protein product: CAWSYSSNQPQHF.

In its sample, this clone was seen a few times. This chain connects TRBV7-9 to TRBJ2-1, with 7 bases that match TRBD1. V gave up 2 bases and J gave up 3 bases; unmatched junction bases: 4. CDR1 is SEHNR and CDR2 is FQNEAQ in the germline V gene (reference sequence). The length of the CDR3 is 15 residues. The CDR3 DNA is TGTGCCAGCAGCTTATTACAGGGGAACTACAATGAGCAGTTCTTC. This sequence encodes CASSLLQGNYNEQFF.

This sequence joins TRBV18 and TRBJ2-7; D might be TRBD1 (6 bases). There are 15 residues in the CDR3. Trimming left V 3 bases short and J 1 base short, with 13 bases between. The germline V gene encodes CDR1 KGHSH and CDR2 LQKENI. DNA for the CDR3: TGTGCCAGCTCACCTGAGGGACAAACTTCCTACGAGCAGTACTTC. Encoded protein: CASSPEGQTSYEQYF.

This clone was seen ten or more times. The rearrangement links TRBV30 to TRBJ2-5; 7 bases are a match to TRBD1. V lost 7 bases and J lost 7; bases outside the gene matches: 6. The CDR3 runs 11 residues. Looked up from germline, CDR1 is GTSNPN and CDR2 is SVGIG (reference sequence). CDR3 sequence reads: CAFAEGATQYF. CDR3 nucleotide sequence: TGTGCCTTCGCTGAGGGGGCGACCCAGTACTTC.

J is TRBJ2-1 and V is TRBV5-1; 7 positions match TRBD1. V was clipped by 5 bases and J by 5 bases; unmatched bases: 7. Germline-derived CDR1 and CDR2 are SGHRS and YFSETQ. The length of the CDR3 is 14 residues. CDR3 loop: CASSHRDSNNEQFF. The CDR3 nucleotides are TGCGCCAGCAGTCACCGGGACAGTAACAATGAGCAGTTCTTC.

The gene calls are TRBV19 and TRBJ2-7; 8 bases line up with TRBD2. Per germline, CDR1 LNHDA and CDR2 SQIVND (reference sequence). The CDR3 is 13 amino acids. V lost 10 bases and J lost 4; bases outside the gene matches: 9. This chain's CDR3 is CATVAGPTYEQYF. The CDR3 region has the DNA TGTGCCACCGTAGCGGGGCCCACTTACGAGCAGTACTTC. Full variable domain (rest looked up from reference TRBV19 and TRBJ2-7): DGGITQSPKYLFRKEGQNVTLSCEQNLNHDAMYWYRQDPGQGLRLIYYSQIVNDFQKGDIAEGYSVSREKKESFPLTVTSAQKNPTAFYLCATVAGPTYEQYFGPGTRLTVT.

This clone was counted between two and nine times. V is TRBV5-1 and J is TRBJ2-7; 7 bases agree with TRBD2. The CDR3 consists of 15 residues. Looked up from germline, CDR1 is SGHRS and CDR2 is YFSETQ. The V gene end was trimmed by 2 bases and the J gene end by 0 bases; junction bases not matched to a gene: 5. The CDR3, as DNA: TGCGCCAGCAGCTTCGTCGGGACTAACTCCTACGAGCAGTACTTC. It is translated as CASSFVGTNSYEQYF.

This clone was seen a few times. CDR3 protein: CASRQGATNEKLFF. Written as DNA, the CDR3 is TGCGCCAGCAGACAGGGGGCAACTAATGAAAAACTGTTTTTT. The V and J genes are TRBV5-1 and TRBJ1-4; 8 bases map to TRBD1. The V gene's germline CDR1 is SGHRS and CDR2 YFSETQ. The V and J ends lost 5 bases and 0 bases, in that order; junction bases with no gene match: 0. The CDR3 is 14 amino acids.

The chain combines TRBV4-1 with TRBJ2-1, with 8 bases aligning to TRBD2. Per germline, CDR1 MGHRA and CDR2 YSYEKL. Trimming took 0 bases from V and 4 from J; bases not matched to a gene: 11. The CDR3 is 18 residues long. Here the CDR3 DNA reads TGCGCCAGCAGCCAAGACTTAAGGGGCGGGGGGAAATACAATGAGCAGTTCTTC. It yields the protein CASSQDLRGGGKYNEQFF.

This clone was counted a few times. J is TRBJ2-5 and V is TRBV18; a weak D match, TRBD2 (6 bases). The germline V gene encodes CDR1 KGHSH and CDR2 LQKENI. Trimming shortened V by 5 bases and J by 2 bases, and 9 bases separated the two germline ends. The CDR3 consists of 13 residues. CDR3 DNA sequence: TGTGCCAGCTCATGGGGGGTACAAGAGACCCAGTACTTC. Its translation is CASSWGVQETQYF.

The rearrangement joins TRBV5-1 to TRBJ1-3; TRBD1 is a possible D gene (5 bases). V was pared by 4 bases and J by 0 bases, with 14 bases between. This CDR3 has 16 residues. In germline, CDR1 is SGHRS, CDR2 YFSETQ. The CDR3 is CASSLLDRASGNTIYF. DNA for the CDR3: TGCGCCAGCAGCCTCCTCGACAGAGCCTCTGGAAACACCATATATTTT.

This clone was seen a few times. This rearrangement joins TRBV24-1 to TRBJ2-5; 8 nucleotides agree with TRBD2. Trimming at V came to 3 bases and at J to 7 bases, leaving 9 bases not matched to a gene. Germline CDR1 and CDR2: KGHDR and SFDVKD. This CDR3 is 15 amino acids long. The CDR3: CATSDPGGRIATQYF. For the CDR3, the DNA is TGTGCCACCAGTGATCCGGGGGGGCGGATAGCGACCCAGTACTTC.

The table lists this clone with many counts. The V and J genes are TRBV6-5 and TRBJ1-6, with D unresolved. This CDR3 is built from 14 residues. V was pared by 6 bases and J by 13 bases, with 19 bases between. Germline V lookup: CDR1 MNHEY, CDR2 SVGAGI. The CDR3 reads CASSKTTTGRPLHF. CDR3 bases: TGTGCCAGCAGCAAAACCACTACCGGGAGGCCCCTCCACTTT.

The rearrangement uses TRBV18 and TRBJ2-7; D possibly corresponds to TRBD1 (5 bases). This CDR3 contains 13 residues. V was clipped by 4 bases and J by 3 bases, with 10 bases between them. Germline V lookup: CDR1 KGHSH, CDR2 LQKENI. This CDR3 reads CASSQGKGYEQYF. The DNA of the CDR3 is TGTGCCAGCTCACAGGGGAAGGGCTACGAGCAGTACTTC.

The rearrangement joins TRBV2 to TRBJ2-3, with 12 bases identical to TRBD2. The V gene end was trimmed by 0 bases and the J gene end by 4 bases; junction bases not matched to a gene: 2. This CDR3 comprises 16 residues. Per the germline V gene, CDR1 is SNHLY and CDR2 is FYNNEI. The CDR3 coding sequence is TGTGCCAGCAGTGAAGCCCGACTAGCGGGAGCAGATACGCAGTATTTT. Amino acids: CASSEARLAGADTQYF. Full variable domain (rest looked up from reference TRBV2 and TRBJ2-3): EPEVTQTPSHQVTQMGQEVILRCVPISNHLYFYWYRQILGQKVEFLVSFYNNEISEKSEIFDDQFSVERPDGSNFTLKIRSTKLEDSAMYFCASSEARLAGADTQYFGPGTRLTVL.

This chain connects TRBV4-1 to TRBJ2-1, with 12 bases matching TRBD2. This CDR3 spans 18 amino acids. The V gene end was trimmed by 0 bases and the J gene end by 7 bases; junction bases not matched to a gene: 10. From germline, CDR1 is MGHRA and CDR2 YSYEKL. CDR3 protein: CASSQESLAGGPSNEQFF. The CDR3 nucleotides read TGCGCCAGCAGCCAAGAAAGTCTAGCGGGAGGGCCGTCGAATGAGCAGTTCTTC.

The rearrangement links TRBV7-8 to TRBJ2-7; TRBD1 might be the D (5 bases). Germline lookup yields CDR1 SGHVS and CDR2 FQNEAQ. This CDR3 is 15 amino acids long. Trimming left V 1 base short and J 0 bases short, with 10 bases between. CDR3 amino acids: CASSLDRLVSYEQYF. DNA of the CDR3: TGTGCCAGCAGCTTAGACAGGCTCGTCTCCTACGAGCAGTACTTC.